This T cell receptor beta chain was retrieved from a study of T cells in Graves' hyperthyroidism and ophthalmopathy. The sample holds many counts of this clonotype. Stable Graves' hyperthyroidism denoted no ophthalmopathy progression over 18 months. Any patient presenting with uncontrolled infection, other autoimmune disease, pregnancy or lactation was left out. Diagnoses were made from clinical symptoms, serum measures (thyroxine and TRAb), thyroid ultrasound and orbital computed tomography. The authors took PBMCs from 10 ml fresh peripheral blood. Germline loops: CDR1 MNHEY, CDR2 SMNVEV (reference sequence). The CDR3 has 12 residues. V lost 2 bases, J lost 9 bases, and 8 bases lay in between. Amplification of TCR beta CDR3 regions used RNA as the template. HTBI primers were the set used in a first-round RT-PCR of the TCR CDR3. TCRdb fed the multiplex PCR reads into MiXCR, producing one record per CDR3 protein. The sample records over 150,000 distinct CDR3 sequences, about a sixth being singletons.

This receptor was obtained from a woman between 45 and 60 years old with Graves' hyperthyroidism. This chain uses TRBV27 with TRBJ1-5; D is possibly TRBD1 (5 bases). Sequencing used blood. The CDR3: CASSLVQGPQHF. CDR3 coding DNA: TGTGCCAGCAGTTTAGTTCAGGGGCCCCAGCATTTT.